Shown below are 20 T cell receptor beta chains from a single sample sequenced in a study of cytomegalovirus exposure and HLA in healthy donors. A multiplex PCR was run with 60 Vbeta primers and 13 Jbeta primers. Clones were sequenced by immunoSEQ multiplex PCR, and TCRdb holds only the in-frame ones, with some missing. The table has some 81,000 clones, 65% to 85% seen once. Sequenced material: PBMCs. The receptors derive from a woman aged 40 to 55 in good health and CMV-seropositive.

The rearrangement joins TRBV14 to TRBJ2-7, with 8 bases matching TRBD1. V shed 0 bases, J shed 0 bases, and the junction held 10 bases outside the gene matches. The CDR3 runs 18 residues. Germline CDR1 reads SGHDN; CDR2 reads FVKESK. For the CDR3, the DNA is TGTGCCAGCAGCCAAGATCCCAGGACAGGGATGCACTCCTACGAGCAGTACTTC. It encodes CASSQDPRTGMHSYEQYF.

The CDR3 DNA follows: TGTGCCAGCTACGTACCGACGGGGTACCAAGAGACCCAGTACTTC. This sequence encodes CASYVPTGYQETQYF. J is TRBJ2-5 and V is TRBV7-2; D may be TRBD2 (5 bases). The V end was cut by 8 bases, the J end by 0 bases, with 16 bases between. The CDR3 consists of 15 residues. CDR1 and CDR2 from the germline V gene are SGHTA and FQGNSA.

This chain joins TRBV28 and TRBJ1-5, with 7 nucleotides matching TRBD1. Unmatched junction bases numbered 11, after V lost 9 bases and J lost 6 bases. Germline assignment: CDR1 MDHEN and CDR2 SYDVKM. The CDR3 is 14 amino acids. CDR3 residues: CASHRDSSSQPQHF. The CDR3 nucleotides are TGTGCCAGTCACCGGGACAGTTCATCTCAGCCCCAGCATTTT.

V and J are TRBV14 and TRBJ2-5, with D possibly being TRBD2 (6 bases). The CDR3 runs to 14 residues. Germline assignment: CDR1 SGHDN and CDR2 FVKESK. V dropped 4 bases and J dropped 4 bases, with 13 bases sitting between them. The CDR3 reads CASSPSGPRETQYF. The CDR3 DNA is TGTGCCAGCAGCCCCAGCGGGCCGCGAGAGACCCAGTACTTC.

The chain carries TRBV5-1 and TRBJ2-5; D not resolved. The CDR3 covers 11 residues. Between the trimmed V and J ends, which lost 6 bases and 2 bases, there was a span of 5 bases. Looked up from germline, CDR1 is SGHRS and CDR2 is YFSETQ. The DNA of the CDR3 is TGCGCCAGCACCGGGCAAGAGACCCAGTACTTC. Translation gives CASTGQETQYF.

The chain has TRBV7-2 and TRBJ2-5; D not certain. Germline assignment: CDR1 SGHTA and CDR2 FQGNSA. V was shortened by 5 bases and J by 4 bases, with 14 bases between the two germline ends. The CDR3 runs to 14 residues. CDR3 coding DNA: TGTGCCAGCAGCAGAAGTACTACCCCAGAGACCCAGTACTTC. Encoded protein: CASSRSTTPETQYF.

This sequence joins TRBV4-1 and TRBJ1-2, with a possible D match to TRBD1 (5 bases). Germline-derived CDR1 and CDR2 are MGHRA and YSYEKL. V was cut by 0 bases and J by 7 bases, with 12 bases left in between. The CDR3 covers 14 residues. CDR3 DNA sequence: TGCGCCAGCAGCCAAGAGGGGGGGTTGGGTGGCTACACCTTC. Its translation: CASSQEGGLGGYTF.

The CDR3 loop is CASSDTRLAGDTDTQYF. CDR3 DNA sequence: TGCGCCAGCAGTGACACGAGACTAGCGGGGGACACAGATACGCAGTATTTT. The rearrangement links TRBV10-1 to TRBJ2-3; 12 nucleotides agree with TRBD2. V shed 3 bases, J shed 2 bases, and the junction held 6 bases outside the gene matches. CDR3 length: 17 residues. CDR1 WNHNN and CDR2 SYGVQD come from the germline V gene (reference sequence).

The gene calls are TRBV12-5 and TRBJ1-2; TRBD1 agrees at 8 bases. V gave up 5 bases and J gave up 0 bases; unmatched junction bases: 8. The germline V gene encodes CDR1 LGHNT and CDR2 FRNRAP. This CDR3 contains 16 residues. The CDR3 loop is CASGPIGQGANYGYTF. The CDR3 bases are TGTGCTAGTGGTCCAATTGGACAGGGTGCTAACTATGGCTACACCTTC.

A few counts support this clone. This rearrangement joins TRBV11-1 to TRBJ2-1; TRBD1 matches at 8 bases. This CDR3 is built from 16 residues. Germline V gene sequence: CDR1 SGHAT, CDR2 FQDESV (reference sequence). V lost 2 bases to trimming and J lost 0 bases; unmatched junction nucleotides: 3. CDR3 DNA: TGTGCCAGCAGCTTACGGACAGGGAGCTCCTACAATGAGCAGTTCTTC. It encodes CASSLRTGSSYNEQFF.

V usage is TRBV6-1 and J usage is TRBJ1-5, with D possibly TRBD1 on 6 matching bases. Between the trimmed V and J ends, which lost 3 bases and 7 bases, there was a span of 10 bases. This CDR3 has 13 residues. Looked up from germline, CDR1 is MNHNS and CDR2 is SASEGT. For the CDR3, the DNA is TGTGCCAGCAGTGACGGGGGGGGCCAGCCCCAGCATTTT. It translates to CASSDGGGQPQHF.

The genes are TRBV6-5 and TRBJ2-7; 10 nucleotides match TRBD2. The trim removed 8 bases at V and 7 bases at J, leaving 11 bases unmatched. This CDR3 is built from 14 residues. CDR1 is MNHEY, CDR2 SVGAGI, per germline. CDR3 amino acids: CASRLAGSLWEQYF. CDR3 DNA: TGTGCCAGCCGACTAGCGGGTTCCCTTTGGGAGCAGTACTTC.

The chain uses TRBV28 and TRBJ2-1; weak D call: TRBD2 (5 bases). Deletions cut 5 bases from V and 5 bases from J, with 13 bases between. Germline loops: CDR1 MDHEN, CDR2 SYDVKM. The CDR3 totals 14 residues. The CDR3 nucleotides read TGTGCCAGCAGTACATGGACCGGGAACAATGAGCAGTTCTTC. This codes for CASSTWTGNNEQFF.

This clone was counted a few times. This chain joins TRBV5-6 and TRBJ1-1, with D perhaps TRBD1 (6 bases). The CDR3 spans 15 residues. Per the germline V gene, CDR1 is SGHDT and CDR2 is YYEEEE. V lost 4 bases and J lost 1, with 14 bases in between. CDR3 bases: TGTGCCAGCAGCCTCAGCGGGGGGGCGAACACTGAAGCTTTCTTT. Translating gives CASSLSGGANTEAFF.

Turning to this clone: Mismatch with germline at one junction end may stem from a read error. This rearrangement joins TRBV7-7 to TRBJ1-1; D call uncertain. Looked up from germline, CDR1 is SSHAT and CDR2 is FNYEAQ (reference sequence). CDR3 length: 13 residues. Written as DNA, the CDR3 is TGTGCTAGCAGCTTTTCAATGAACACTGAAGCTTTCTTT. Amino acid sequence: CASSFSMNTEAFF.

The chain couples TRBV7-2 to TRBJ2-7; 10 nucleotides align to TRBD2. J gave up 4 bases and V 9 bases, and 6 bases lay outside the gene matches. Germline V gives CDR1 SGHTA, CDR2 FQGNSA. The CDR3 totals 13 residues. The CDR3 reads CASTSGNRYEQYF. In nucleotides, the CDR3 is TGTGCCAGTACTAGCGGGAATAGGTACGAGCAGTACTTC. Full variable domain (rest looked up from reference TRBV7-2 and TRBJ2-7): GAGVSQSPSNKVTEKGKDVELRCDPISGHTALYWYRQSLGQGLEFLIYFQGNSAPDKSGLPSDRFSAERTGGSVSTLTIQRTQQEDSAVYLCASTSGNRYEQYFGPGTRLTVT.

The chain joins TRBV2 to TRBJ1-4; 9 positions match TRBD1. With 9 bases clipped from V and 5 bases from J, the junction kept 4 bases outside the gene matches. Germline lookup yields CDR1 SNHLY and CDR2 FYNNEI. CDR3 length: 13 amino acids. CDR3 in DNA: TGTGCCAGGGGCGGGACAGGGAATGAAAAACTGTTTTTT. It specifies CARGGTGNEKLFF.

The DNA of the CDR3 is TGCAGCGCCTCAGGGGGGACTAGCGGAACCTCCTACGAGCAGTACTTC. This codes for CSASGGTSGTSYEQYF. The chain carries TRBV29-1 and TRBJ2-7; 11 positions match TRBD2. The CDR3 consists of 16 residues. The V and J ends lost 7 bases and 0 bases, in that order; junction bases with no gene match: 11. In germline, CDR1 is SQVTM, CDR2 ANQGSEA.

The chain is built from TRBV27 and TRBJ2-5; the D is unclear. The DNA end is more similar to TRBJ2-7, so the J call may be wrong. Germline V lookup: CDR1 MNHEY, CDR2 SMNVEV (reference sequence). The CDR3 sequence is 15 residues long. This CDR3 is CASSLSFDKDYEQYF. The CDR3 bases are TGTGCCAGCAGTTTATCGTTTGACAAAGACTACGAGCAGTACTTC.

The genes are TRBV6-5 and TRBJ2-1, with D hard to call. The CDR3 consists of 13 residues. Trimming removed 6 bases at V and 0 bases at J, with 6 bases between. Per the germline V gene, CDR1 is MNHEY and CDR2 is SVGAGI. CDR3 residues: CASSPSSYNEQFF. The CDR3 DNA reads TGTGCCAGCAGCCCGAGCTCCTACAATGAGCAGTTCTTC.